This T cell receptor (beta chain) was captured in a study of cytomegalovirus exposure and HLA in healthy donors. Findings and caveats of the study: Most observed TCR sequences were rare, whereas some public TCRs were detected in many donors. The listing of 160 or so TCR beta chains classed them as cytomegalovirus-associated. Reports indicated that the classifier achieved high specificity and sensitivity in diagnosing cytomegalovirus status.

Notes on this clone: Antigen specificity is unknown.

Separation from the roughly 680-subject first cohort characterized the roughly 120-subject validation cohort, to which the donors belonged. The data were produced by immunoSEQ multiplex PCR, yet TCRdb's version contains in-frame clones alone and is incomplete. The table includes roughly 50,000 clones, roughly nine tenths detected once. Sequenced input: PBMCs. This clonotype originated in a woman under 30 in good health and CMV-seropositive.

CDR3: CASSWDRASTDTQYF. In DNA form, the CDR3 reads TGTGCCAGCAGTTGGGACAGGGCCAGCACAGATACGCAGTATTTT. The gene calls are TRBV2 and TRBJ2-3; 9 nucleotides line up with TRBD1. Trimming took 5 bases from V and 0 from J; bases not matched to a gene: 3. This CDR3 comprises 15 residues. Germline V gene sequence: CDR1 SNHLY, CDR2 FYNNEI. The entire variable domain, with the rest obtained from reference TRBV2 and TRBJ2-3, is as follows: EPEVTQTPSHQVTQMGQEVILRCVPISNHLYFYWYRQILGQKVEFLVSFYNNEISEKSEIFDDQFSVERPDGSNFTLKIRSTKLEDSAMYFCASSWDRASTDTQYFGPGTRLTVL.